This TCR beta chain was observed in a study of blood T cell repertoires in COVID-19. J lost 2 bases, V lost 8 bases, and 7 bases had no gene match. The CDR3 has 15 amino acids. Germline lookup yields CDR1 KGHSH and CDR2 LQKENI. Assay used: immunoSEQ multiplex PCR; TCRdb lists only in-frame clones, some missing. This sample has about 26,000 clones, with approximately 66% found just once. Sequenced input: peripheral blood. This chain joins TRBV18 and TRBJ2-2; the match to TRBD1 covers 8 bases. The source is a man aged 60 to 69 with active or convalescent COVID-19. The CDR3 loop reads CASPATGDNTGELFF. As DNA, the CDR3 is TGTGCCAGCCCAGCGACAGGGGATAACACCGGGGAGCTGTTTTTT.